Each of the 20 T cell receptor beta chains below was sequenced from the same sample in a study of T cells after yellow fever vaccination. TCRdb re-called the 5' RACE reads with MiXCR, one entry per CDR3 protein. Found here are hundreds of thousands of distinct CDR3 sequences, roughly 17% of them singletons; the top ten hold about 18%. The material was PBMCs, obtained roughly 5 days after the first yellow fever vaccination. These receptor sequences come from a man between 18 and 29 years old who received the YFV17D yellow fever vaccine.

The gene calls are TRBV4-3 and TRBJ2-5; possible D gene TRBD2, 5 bases. The CDR3 has 16 residues. In germline, CDR1 is LGHNA, CDR2 YSLEER. Deletions cut 1 base from V and 5 bases from J, with 17 bases between. CDR3 amino acids: CASSQGGPWRLETQYF. For the CDR3, the DNA is TGCGCCAGCAGCCAAGGTGGACCGTGGAGGTTGGAGACCCAGTACTTC.

The rearrangement joins TRBV6-1 to TRBJ2-7, with a possible D match to TRBD2 (6 bases). From germline, CDR1 is MNHNS and CDR2 SASEGT. V was trimmed by 7 bases and J by 1 base, leaving 17 bases between them. The CDR3 is 15 amino acids. In DNA, the CDR3 is TGTGCCAGCACTAATCTAGCGTACTTTTCCTACGAGCAGTACTTC. It is translated as CASTNLAYFSYEQYF.

There are a few counts of this clonotype. J is TRBJ1-5 and V is TRBV20-1, with D perhaps TRBD1 (5 bases). The CDR3 consists of 16 residues. Germline CDR1 and CDR2: DFQATT and SNEGSKA (reference sequence). V gave up 6 bases and J gave up 1 base, with 19 bases separating them. CDR3 region: CSAPRGGHGSNQPQHF. In DNA, the CDR3 is TGCAGTGCCCCTCGGGGCGGACACGGGAGCAATCAGCCCCAGCATTTT.

The chain recombines TRBV29-1 with TRBJ1-2; tentatively, D is TRBD1 (5 bases). Germline V gives CDR1 SQVTM, CDR2 ANQGSEA. Trimming left V 3 bases short and J 3 bases short, with 17 bases between. This CDR3 comprises 15 residues. The CDR3 is CSVDARGMGDYGYTF. For the CDR3, the DNA is TGCAGCGTTGATGCGCGGGGCATGGGGGACTATGGCTACACCTTC.

This clonotype was seen ten or more times. CDR3 sequence (DNA): TGTGCCAGCAGTTACTCCCGGACTAGCGGATCAGTTCGGGAGCAGTTCTTC. Translated: CASSYSRTSGSVREQFF. This rearrangement joins TRBV6-2 or TRBV6-3 to TRBJ2-1; TRBD2 aligns across 10 bases. The CDR3 spans 17 residues. V shed 0 bases, J shed 10 bases, and the junction held 12 bases outside the gene matches. CDR1 is MNHEY, CDR2 SVGEGT, per germline.

J is TRBJ1-4 and V is TRBV12-3 or TRBV12-4; the D is unclear. Trimming cost V 3 bases and J 8 bases, with 10 bases left between them. This CDR3 comprises 13 residues. The CDR3 protein is CASSFQTIEKLFF. The CDR3 DNA reads TGTGCCAGCAGTTTCCAAACGATAGAAAAACTGTTTTTT.

This clonotype was counted ten times or more. The V and J genes are TRBV7-9 and TRBJ1-1, with no clear D. Trimming removed 2 bases from V and 6 bases from J, with 4 bases in between. The germline V gene has CDR1 SEHNR and CDR2 FQNEAQ (reference sequence). The CDR3 length is 11 residues. In nucleotides, the CDR3 is TGTGCCAGCAGCTTACAACCTGAAGCTTTCTTT. It is translated as CASSLQPEAFF.

There are a few counts of this clonotype. V is TRBV5-1 and J is TRBJ2-2, with D unresolved. The ends were cut back, 6 bases at V and 2 bases at J, with 5 bases in the middle. CDR1 is SGHRS, CDR2 YFSETQ, per germline. This CDR3 has 12 amino acids. CDR3 protein: CASTFNTGELFF. CDR3 DNA: TGCGCCAGCACGTTTAACACCGGGGAGCTGTTTTTT.

The chain employs TRBV6-2 or TRBV6-3 and TRBJ1-5; no clear D. V lost 6 bases and J 6 bases, leaving 9 bases between the germline ends. The CDR3 runs to 12 residues. Germline lookup yields CDR1 MNHEY and CDR2 SVGEGT. The CDR3 coding sequence is TGTGCCAGCAGCCACCTTGGTCAGCCCCAGCATTTT. It specifies CASSHLGQPQHF.

This clonotype was counted between two and nine times. This sequence joins TRBV7-2 and TRBJ2-3; 10 bases are a match to TRBD2. CDR3 size: 16 residues. V lost 2 bases and J lost 4; bases outside the gene matches: 6. Germline V gene lookup returns CDR1 SGHTA and CDR2 FQGNSA. CDR3 in amino acids: CASSLMSGGAADTQYF. The CDR3 DNA is TGTGCCAGCAGCTTAATGAGCGGGGGGGCAGCAGATACGCAGTATTTT.

V is TRBV6-5 and J is TRBJ2-7, with 10 positions matching TRBD1. V was pared by 4 bases and J by 7 bases, with 7 bases of the junction left unmatched. The CDR3 is 14 amino acids. CDR1 is MNHEY and CDR2 is SVGAGI in the germline V gene. Here the CDR3 reads CASSSDWTGGEQYF. CDR3 nucleotides: TGTGCCAGCAGTTCCGATTGGACAGGGGGGGAGCAGTACTTC.

This clonotype has more than one count but fewer than ten. This chain connects TRBV5-5 to TRBJ2-5, with a weak D call TRBD2 (6 bases). With 4 bases removed from V and 4 bases from J, the gap between germline ends came to 11 bases. Germline V gene lookup returns CDR1 SGHKS and CDR2 YYEKEE (reference sequence). The CDR3 is 13 amino acids. CDR3 amino acids: CASSPTSLETQYF. The CDR3 region has the DNA TGTGCCAGCAGCCCGACTAGTTTAGAGACCCAGTACTTC. Full variable domain (remainder filled in from reference TRBV5-5 and TRBJ2-5): DAGVTQSPTHLIKTRGQQVTLRCSPISGHKSVSWYQQVLGQGPQFIFQYYEKEERGRGNFPDRFSARQFPNYSSELNVNALLLGDSALYLCASSPTSLETQYFGPGTRLLVL.

The gene calls are TRBV4-1 and TRBJ2-7; a possible D gene is TRBD2 (7 bases). The germline V gene encodes CDR1 MGHRA and CDR2 YSYEKL. The ends were cut back, 5 bases at V and 4 bases at J, with 12 bases in the middle. This CDR3 is built from 13 residues. Here the CDR3 reads CASSLKGGYEQYV. DNA for the CDR3: TGCGCCAGCAGCTTGAAGGGGGGGTACGAGCAGTACGTC.

This clonotype appeared a few times. The rearrangement joins TRBV6-1 to TRBJ2-1; TRBD2 agrees at 7 bases. With 7 bases clipped from V and 8 bases from J, the junction kept 11 bases outside the gene matches. The CDR3 is made up of 14 amino acids. CDR1 and CDR2 from the germline V gene are MNHNS and SASEGT. Here the CDR3 reads CASKTSLTPYEQFF. CDR3 DNA sequence: TGTGCCAGCAAGACTAGCTTGACACCATATGAGCAGTTCTTC.

This clonotype was seen only a few times. The chain combines TRBV12-3 or TRBV12-4 with TRBJ2-7; a weak D match, TRBD1 (5 bases). Trimming removed 2 bases from V and 0 bases from J, with 14 bases in between. The CDR3 loop spans 16 amino acids. The CDR3 protein is CASSLTGGSSSYEQYF. In DNA, the CDR3 is TGTGCCAGCAGTTTAACAGGCGGCTCAAGCTCCTACGAGCAGTACTTC.

The V gene is TRBV4-2, the J gene TRBJ2-7, with 9 bases that match TRBD1. The CDR3 covers 14 residues. CDR1 is LGHNA and CDR2 is YNFKEQ in the germline V gene. V lost 2 bases, J lost 5 bases, and 4 bases stayed unmatched. CDR3 loop: CASSQQTGGNEQYF. CDR3 nucleotides: TGTGCCAGCAGCCAACAGACAGGGGGGAACGAGCAGTACTTC.

This clonotype was seen only a few times. This chain joins TRBV7-8 and TRBJ2-3, with D unclear. Per the germline V gene, CDR1 is SGHVS and CDR2 is FQNEAQ. Trimming took off 2 bases at V and 1 base at J, with 10 bases between the two ends. The CDR3 runs to 15 residues. Written as DNA, the CDR3 is TGTGCCAGCAGCTTACCCACGGCGCGCACAGATACGCAGTATTTT. It translates to CASSLPTARTDTQYF.

The chain uses TRBV24-1 and TRBJ2-3; tentative D call: TRBD1 (7 bases). CDR1 and CDR2 from the germline V gene are KGHDR and SFDVKD. CDR3 length: 15 amino acids. V dropped 3 bases and J dropped 6 bases, with 15 bases sitting between them. CDR3 in DNA: TGTGCCACCAGTGATGGAACAGGGGAGGTGGATACGCAGTATTTT. Protein product: CATSDGTGEVDTQYF.

This clonotype occurred many times. This rearrangement joins TRBV12-3 or TRBV12-4 to TRBJ2-6; D is possibly TRBD2 (6 bases). This CDR3 is built from 17 residues. Trimming cost V 8 bases and J 1 base, with 18 bases left between them. This chain's CDR3 is CASGGGVRRSGANVLTF. As DNA, the CDR3 is TGTGCCAGCGGCGGCGGGGTTCGGAGGTCTGGGGCCAACGTCCTGACTTTC.

This clonotype was found a few times. J is TRBJ2-7 and V is TRBV21-1; the table's D call, TRBD1, has no DNA check behind it. TRBV21-1 is noted as a pseudogene. The CDR3 has 14 amino acids. CDR3 in DNA: TGTGCCAGCGCCACGGGGACGAAGCGCTACGAGCAGTACGTC. It specifies CASATGTKRYEQYV.